The 18 T cell receptor beta chains below all came from one sample that was sequenced in a study of blood T cell repertoires in COVID-19. Generated by immunoSEQ multiplex PCR, the TCRdb table keeps only in-frame clones and is missing some. Found here are hundreds of thousands of clones, 87% of them singletons; the top ten hold roughly 3%. The sequencing sample was made of peripheral blood. These receptors were taken from a man aged 18 to 30 with active or convalescent COVID-19.

The V call is TRBV27, the J call TRBJ2-7; D might be TRBD2 (6 bases). From germline, CDR1 is MNHEY and CDR2 SMNVEV (reference sequence). Trimming took 8 bases from V and 3 from J, leaving 29 bases between them. This CDR3 contains 18 residues. The CDR3 protein is CASCSAGRRGLTIYEQYF. CDR3 DNA sequence: TGTGCCAGCTGTTCAGCCGGCCGACGAGGACTAACCATCTACGAGCAGTACTTC.

This sequence joins TRBV7-2 and TRBJ2-1; TRBD2 aligns across 7 bases. From germline, CDR1 is SGHTA and CDR2 FQGNSA. V lost 5 bases to trimming and J lost 14 bases; unmatched junction nucleotides: 18. This CDR3 has 15 residues. The CDR3 here is CASSRTRTEFSREFF. CDR3 nucleotide sequence: TGTGCCAGCAGCCGGACTAGAACAGAGTTCAGTAGGGAGTTCTTC.

This chain joins TRBV7-2 and TRBJ2-5; 11 bases match TRBD1. CDR1 and CDR2 from the germline V gene are SGHTA and FQGNSA. The CDR3 spans 15 residues. V shed 1 base, J shed 2 bases, and the junction held 0 bases outside the gene matches. Here the CDR3 DNA reads TGTGCCAGCAGCTTAGGGGACAGGGGGCAAGAGACCCAGTACTTC. Its protein is CASSLGDRGQETQYF.

The chain joins TRBV5-1 to TRBJ2-2; perhaps TRBD1 as D (6 bases). V lost 0 bases to trimming and J lost 2 bases, with 8 bases between them. The CDR3 consists of 15 residues. Germline values: CDR1 SGHRS, CDR2 YFSETQ. The CDR3 sequence is CASSLDRVNTGELFF. DNA for the CDR3: TGCGCCAGCAGCTTGGACAGGGTTAACACCGGGGAGCTGTTTTTT. The full variable domain, completed using reference TRBV5-1 and TRBJ2-2, is KAGVTQTPRYLIKTRGQQVTLSCSPISGHRSVSWYQQTPGQGLQFLFEYFSETQRNKGNFPGRFSGRQFSNSRSEMNVSTLELGDSALYLCASSLDRVNTGELFFGEGSRLTVL.

The J gene is TRBJ2-1, the V gene TRBV9; tentatively, D is TRBD2 (6 bases). Trimming pared 0 bases from V and 4 bases from J, leaving 11 bases between. The CDR3 totals 15 residues. Germline-derived CDR1 and CDR2 are SGDLS and YYNGEE. For the CDR3, the DNA is TGTGCCAGCAGCGTAGTTGGGACTTTTTACAATGAGCAGTTCTTC. This gives the protein CASSVVGTFYNEQFF.

This chain uses TRBV2 with TRBJ1-1; a weak D match, TRBD1 (6 bases). This CDR3 is 13 amino acids long. Germline CDR1 is SNHLY and CDR2 is FYNNEI. The V gene lost 3 bases and the J gene lost 5 bases, with 10 bases spanning the gap. The CDR3 here is CASSDRGETEAFF. Here the CDR3 DNA reads TGTGCCAGCAGTGACAGGGGAGAGACTGAAGCTTTCTTT.

This chain connects TRBV5-3 to TRBJ2-1; 12 nucleotides line up with TRBD2. TRBV5-3 is marked as an open reading frame, function uncertain. With 0 bases clipped from V and 10 bases from J, the junction kept 8 bases outside the gene matches. This CDR3 has 16 residues. DNA of the CDR3: TGTGCCAGAAGCTTGGCCCTAGCGGGGGGGCCGGGGGAGCAGTTCTTC. Translated: CARSLALAGGPGEQFF.

The chain combines TRBV4-1 with TRBJ1-2, with a tentative D call TRBD1 (6 bases). Germline V gene sequence: CDR1 MGHRA, CDR2 YSYEKL. The length of the CDR3 is 15 residues. V gave up 0 bases and J gave up 0 bases, with 8 bases separating them. The CDR3 sequence: CASSQETGTNYGYTF. In nucleotides, the CDR3 is TGCGCCAGCAGCCAAGAAACAGGGACTAACTATGGCTACACCTTC.

V gene TRBV11-2 combines with J gene TRBJ2-1, with D maybe TRBD2 (5 bases). V gave up 3 bases and J gave up 6 bases, with 12 bases separating them. Per the germline V gene, CDR1 is SGHAT and CDR2 is FQNNGV. The CDR3 contains 14 residues. Here the CDR3 reads CASSLSLASNEQFF. Written as DNA, the CDR3 is TGTGCCAGCAGCTTGTCGCTAGCTAGCAATGAGCAGTTCTTC.

The chain combines TRBV2 with TRBJ1-2, with 9 bases identical to TRBD1. Losses at the gene ends were 6 bases for V and 7 bases for J; bases not matched to a gene: 6. The CDR3 has 13 residues. The germline gives CDR1 SNHLY, CDR2 FYNNEI. The CDR3 region has the DNA TGTGCCAGCAGGCGGGGACAGGGACTTGGCTACACCTTC. The encoded protein is CASRRGQGLGYTF.

The rearrangement links TRBV5-8 to TRBJ1-2; TRBD1 might be the D (6 bases). Germline CDR1 and CDR2: SGHTS and YDEGEE. The CDR3 has 15 residues. Trimming cost V 0 bases and J 6 bases, with 15 bases left between them. This CDR3 is CASSLALGGLNGYTF. Here the CDR3 DNA reads TGTGCCAGCAGCTTGGCCCTCGGGGGGCTTAATGGCTACACCTTC.

The chain employs TRBV7-3 and TRBJ2-1; TRBD2 matches 7 bases. This CDR3 region has 18 residues. V gave up 0 bases and J gave up 0 bases; unmatched junction bases: 8. Germline values: CDR1 SGHTA, CDR2 FQGTGA. The CDR3 loop is CASSLTRASGSSYNEQFF. The CDR3 DNA reads TGTGCCAGCAGCTTAACGCGGGCTAGCGGTAGCTCCTACAATGAGCAGTTCTTC. Full variable domain (remainder filled in from reference TRBV7-3 and TRBJ2-1): GAGVSQTPSNKVTEKGKYVELRCDPISGHTALYWYRQSLGQGPEFLIYFQGTGAADDSGLPNDRFFAVRPEGSVSTLKIQRTERGDSAVYLCASSLTRASGSSYNEQFFGPGTRLTVL.

This clone was observed a few times. The chain is built from TRBV5-1 and TRBJ2-1; 8 bases are shared with TRBD2. Trimming at V came to 4 bases and at J to 6 bases, leaving 12 bases not matched to a gene. Germline V lookup: CDR1 SGHRS, CDR2 YFSETQ. This CDR3 has 16 residues. The DNA of the CDR3 is TGCGCCAGCAGCCAAAGAGCCGGGACTAGAGGCAATGAGCAGTTCTTC. Protein product: CASSQRAGTRGNEQFF.

This chain joins TRBV7-8 and TRBJ1-1, with no clear D. The CDR3 covers 18 residues. CDR1 is SGHVS and CDR2 is FQNEAQ in the germline V gene. Trimming cost V 5 bases and J 5 bases, with 27 bases left between them. The CDR3 DNA sequence: TGTGCCAGCAGCCCGTATCACGAAAGGACGGGAGGTAAAACTGAAGCTTTCTTT. Translating gives CASSPYHERTGGKTEAFF. The entire variable domain, with the rest obtained from reference TRBV7-8 and TRBJ1-1, is as follows: GAGVSQSPRYKVAKRGQDVALRCDPISGHVSLFWYQQALGQGPEFLTYFQNEAQLDKSGLPSDRFFAERPEGSVSTLKIQRTQQEDSAVYLCASSPYHERTGGKTEAFFGQGTRLTVV.

The chain links TRBV7-2 to TRBJ1-5; TRBD1 might be the D (5 bases). CDR1 is SGHTA and CDR2 is FQGNSA in the germline V gene. The CDR3 extends over 15 amino acids. Deletions cut 5 bases from V and 2 bases from J, with 13 bases between. The CDR3 loop reads CASSSGAAGNQPQHF. The CDR3 coding sequence is TGTGCCAGCAGCAGCGGGGCTGCCGGCAATCAGCCCCAGCATTTT.

J is TRBJ2-6 and V is TRBV5-4; D is undetermined. The ends were cut back, 6 bases at V and 0 bases at J, with 10 bases in the middle. Germline V gives CDR1 SGHNT, CDR2 YYREEE (reference sequence). The CDR3 totals 15 residues. The CDR3, as DNA: TGTGCCAGCAAACGGTCGGGCTCTGGGGCCAACGTCCTGACTTTC. It encodes CASKRSGSGANVLTF.

CDR3 in amino acids: CASSLVGPQGGNTEAFF. The DNA of the CDR3 is TGCGCCAGCAGCTTGGTAGGCCCCCAGGGCGGGAACACTGAAGCTTTCTTT. The chain recombines TRBV5-1 with TRBJ1-1, with a possible D match to TRBD1 (5 bases). This CDR3 is 17 amino acids long. The germline V gene encodes CDR1 SGHRS and CDR2 YFSETQ. Trimming took off 0 bases at V and 1 base at J, with 16 bases between the two ends.

This clone was recorded only once. This sequence joins TRBV10-3 and TRBJ2-5; TRBD2 might be the D (6 bases). The CDR3 spans 13 residues. V was clipped by 4 bases and J by 5 bases, with 11 bases between them. Germline V lookup: CDR1 ENHRY, CDR2 SYGVKD. The CDR3 sequence is CAISVREEETQYF. DNA of the CDR3: TGTGCCATCAGTGTCAGGGAGGAGGAGACCCAGTACTTC.